The 18 T cell receptor beta chains below come from one sample, sequenced in a study of blood T cell repertoires in COVID-19. Clones were sequenced by immunoSEQ multiplex PCR, and TCRdb holds only the in-frame ones, with some missing. The repertoire includes about 260,000 clones, about 87% of them detected once, and approximately 9% sits in the top ten. The specimen sequenced was peripheral blood. These TCRs come from a human donor in a cohort sampled during active COVID-19.

The CDR3 region has the DNA TGTGCCAGCAGTTTACAAATTAGCTCTGGAAACACCATATATTTT. Encoded protein: CASSLQISSGNTIYF. The genes are TRBV28 and TRBJ1-3; no reliable D call. V lost 2 bases, J lost 0 bases, and 8 bases lay in between. This CDR3 has 15 residues. CDR1 and CDR2 (germline): MDHEN, SYDVKM.

The chain combines TRBV19 with TRBJ2-2; TRBD1 matches 10 bases. The germline gives CDR1 LNHDA, CDR2 SQIVND (reference sequence). Trimming took 5 bases from V and 7 from J; bases not matched to a gene: 13. The CDR3 extends over 17 amino acids. The DNA of the CDR3 is TGTGCCAGTAGTTCTCCCCCTTGGACAGGGGGTGTCGGGGAGCTGTTTTTT. Translating gives CASSSPPWTGGVGELFF.

This clone was picked up a small number of times. The chain carries TRBV4-3 and TRBJ1-5; TRBD1 aligns across 7 bases. Germline CDR1 and CDR2: LGHNA and YSLEER. V gave up 0 bases and J gave up 6 bases; unmatched junction bases: 5. The CDR3 loop spans 15 amino acids. CDR3 amino acids: CASSQELTGLQPQHF. In nucleotides, the CDR3 is TGCGCCAGCAGCCAAGAATTGACAGGGCTTCAGCCCCAGCATTTT.

The rearrangement links TRBV19 to TRBJ1-5; possibly TRBD1 for D (5 bases). This CDR3 has 14 residues. V was clipped by 10 bases and J by 2 bases, with 15 bases between them. Looked up from germline, CDR1 is LNHDA and CDR2 is SQIVND (reference sequence). In DNA form, the CDR3 reads TGTGCCACTAAACGGGGGGTTGGCAATCAGCCCCAGCATTTT. Translation: CATKRGVGNQPQHF.

The V gene is TRBV25-1, the J gene TRBJ2-1, with TRBD2 matching 8 bases. The germline V gene encodes CDR1 MGHDK and CDR2 SYGVNS. The CDR3 runs 14 residues. Losses at the gene ends were 8 bases for V and 4 bases for J; bases not matched to a gene: 7. The CDR3 DNA reads TGTGCCAGCGGGACTAGACTAGTGTACAATGAGCAGTTCTTC. Amino acids: CASGTRLVYNEQFF.

The chain links TRBV6-5 to TRBJ1-6; no clear D. Per the germline V gene, CDR1 is MNHEY and CDR2 is SVGAGI. The CDR3 has 15 amino acids. Trimming took 7 bases from V and 14 from J, leaving 24 bases between them. The chain's CDR3 is CASNSQSWTRGALHF. The CDR3, as DNA: TGTGCCAGCAATTCACAATCTTGGACTCGAGGCGCCCTCCACTTT.

The V call is TRBV6-4, the J call TRBJ2-3, with 9 bases matching TRBD1. This CDR3 is built from 17 residues. Trimming cost V 5 bases and J 0 bases; bases outside gene matches: 9. The V gene's germline CDR1 is MRHNA and CDR2 SNTAGT. CDR3: CASSPLGQGGSTDTQYF. The CDR3 DNA sequence: TGTGCCAGCAGTCCGCTGGGACAGGGCGGGAGCACAGATACGCAGTATTTT.

V and J are TRBV21-1 and TRBJ1-2; TRBD1, the table's D call, lacks a check against the DNA. TRBV21-1 is deemed a pseudogene. The CDR3 spans 13 residues. Here the CDR3 reads CASSSGQRNGYTF. The CDR3 coding sequence is TGTGCCAGCAGCAGCGGACAGAGAAATGGCTACACCTTC.

This clone was seen a few times. This chain connects TRBV28 to TRBJ1-3; 11 nucleotides match TRBD1. J was trimmed by 3 bases and V by 4 bases; bases with no gene match: 5. Per germline, CDR1 MDHEN and CDR2 SYDVKM. This CDR3 region has 16 residues. The CDR3 loop reads CASSSWTGGLGNTIYF. For the CDR3, the DNA is TGTGCCAGCAGTTCATGGACAGGGGGCCTTGGAAACACCATATATTTT.

V and J are TRBV4-1 and TRBJ2-7, with D uncertain. The CDR3 runs 13 residues. With 0 bases removed from V and 8 bases from J, the gap between germline ends came to 11 bases. Looked up from germline, CDR1 is MGHRA and CDR2 is YSYEKL. In DNA form, the CDR3 reads TGCGCCAGCAGCCAAGAAGCCAGGCTCCAGCAGTACTTC. Translated, it gives CASSQEARLQQYF.

J is TRBJ2-4 and V is TRBV2; no definite D call. The V and J ends lost 8 bases and 0 bases respectively, with 8 bases between them. Germline assignment: CDR1 SNHLY and CDR2 FYNNEI. There are 13 residues in the CDR3. DNA of the CDR3: TGTGCCAGCTCTACCCCAGCCAAAAACATTCAGTACTTC. This sequence encodes CASSTPAKNIQYF. Together with reference TRBV2 and TRBJ2-4, the CDR3 gives the full variable domain: EPEVTQTPSHQVTQMGQEVILRCVPISNHLYFYWYRQILGQKVEFLVSFYNNEISEKSEIFDDQFSVERPDGSNFTLKIRSTKLEDSAMYFCASSTPAKNIQYFGAGTRLSVL.

There are many counts of this clone. The chain has TRBV11-2 and TRBJ1-1; D unresolved. The CDR3 is made up of 15 amino acids. Germline V gene lookup returns CDR1 SGHAT and CDR2 FQNNGV. Between the trimmed V and J ends, which lost 4 bases and 2 bases, there was a span of 14 bases. Here the CDR3 reads CASSSGLRVNTEAFF. The CDR3, as DNA: TGTGCCAGCAGCTCCGGATTGAGGGTAAACACTGAAGCTTTCTTT.

J is TRBJ1-2 and V is TRBV7-2; 7 positions agree with TRBD1. This CDR3 contains 14 residues. V shed 1 base, J shed 8 bases, and the junction held 7 bases outside the gene matches. Germline CDR1 SGHTA, CDR2 FQGNSA. The CDR3 nucleotides read TGTGCCAGCAGCTTAGGACAGGGATCGGTCGGCTACACCTTC. Encoded protein: CASSLGQGSVGYTF.

The V call is TRBV29-1, the J call TRBJ2-1; D is unresolved. CDR1 and CDR2 (germline): SQVTM, ANQGSEA. V gave up 5 bases and J gave up 6 bases, with 11 bases separating them. This CDR3 has 12 residues. CDR3 nucleotide sequence: TGCAGCGTTCGACTGGCGAGCAATGAGCAGTTCTTC. This gives the protein CSVRLASNEQFF.

The chain joins TRBV25-1 to TRBJ1-3; D is undetermined. The CDR3 runs to 11 residues. The V and J ends lost 6 bases and 7 bases respectively, with 7 bases between them. Germline loops: CDR1 MGHDK, CDR2 SYGVNS. Here the CDR3 DNA reads TGTGCCAGCAGCTCCCGGAACACCATATATTTT. Translating it yields CASSSRNTIYF.

The chain has TRBV6-5 and TRBJ1-5; a weak D match, TRBD1 (5 bases). Germline CDR1 and CDR2: MNHEY and SVGAGI. The CDR3 sequence is 14 residues long. The germline V and J ends were trimmed by 10 bases and 5 bases, with 18 bases remaining between them. CDR3 in DNA: TGTGCCACGACCGTGCAGGGAAAATATCAGCCCCAGCATTTT. Its translation: CATTVQGKYQPQHF.

This chain uses TRBV27 with TRBJ2-5; 7 positions match TRBD1. Germline V gene data show CDR1 as MNHEY and CDR2 as SMNVEV (reference sequence). V was pared by 6 bases and J by 1 base, with 8 bases of the junction left unmatched. The CDR3 covers 15 residues. The CDR3 nucleotides read TGTGCCAGCAGCTCCTCCGGACAGGTCCAAGAGACCCAGTACTTC. Protein product: CASSSSGQVQETQYF.

This chain links TRBV6-5 with TRBJ2-1; 9 bases match TRBD2. There are 16 residues in the CDR3. CDR1 and CDR2 (germline): MNHEY, SVGAGI. V dropped 2 bases and J dropped 3; count of bases not matched to a gene: 5. CDR3 loop: CASSYVAGVGYNEQFF. DNA for the CDR3: TGTGCCAGCAGTTACGTAGCGGGAGTGGGCTACAATGAGCAGTTCTTC.